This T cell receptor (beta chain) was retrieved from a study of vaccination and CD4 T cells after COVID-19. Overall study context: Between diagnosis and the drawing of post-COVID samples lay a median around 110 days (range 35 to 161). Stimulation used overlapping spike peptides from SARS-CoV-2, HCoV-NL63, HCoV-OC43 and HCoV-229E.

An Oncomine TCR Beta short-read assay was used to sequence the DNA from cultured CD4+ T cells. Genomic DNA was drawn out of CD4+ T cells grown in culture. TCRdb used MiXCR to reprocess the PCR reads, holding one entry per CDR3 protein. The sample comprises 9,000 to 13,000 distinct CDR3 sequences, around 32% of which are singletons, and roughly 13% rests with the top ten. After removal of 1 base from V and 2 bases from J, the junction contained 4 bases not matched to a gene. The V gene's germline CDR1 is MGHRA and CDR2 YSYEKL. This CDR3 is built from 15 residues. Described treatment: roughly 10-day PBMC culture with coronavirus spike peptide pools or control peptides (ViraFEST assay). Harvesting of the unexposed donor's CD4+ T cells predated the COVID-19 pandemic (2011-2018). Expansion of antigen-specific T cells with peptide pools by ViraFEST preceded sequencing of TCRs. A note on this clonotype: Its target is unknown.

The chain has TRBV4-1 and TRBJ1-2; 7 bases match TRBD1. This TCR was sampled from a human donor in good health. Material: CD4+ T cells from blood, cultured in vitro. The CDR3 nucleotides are TGCGCCAGCAGCCAAGGCCAGACAGGGAACTATGGCTACACCTTC. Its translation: CASSQGQTGNYGYTF.